This paragraph reports one T cell receptor (beta chain). What it binds is unknown. RNA was extracted and reverse transcribed into cDNA as the sequencing template. Clones were sequenced by immunoSEQ multiplex PCR, and TCRdb holds only the in-frame ones, with some missing. This table holds about 34,000 clones, 60% to 85% found once. Obtained from alopecia areata patients were lesional scalp punch biopsies along with peripheral blood. The CDR3 sequence is 17 residues long. V shed 0 bases and J shed 4 bases, with 16 bases lying between them. CDR1 is SGHDT and CDR2 is YYEEEE in the germline V gene. This sample is part of a study of CD8+ T cells in alopecia areata. Study results and limitations: Shared TCR sequences were less clear between patients than in mice, possibly partly from HLA diversity. Lesional scalp exceeded normal scalp in clonality, especially in alopecia totalis/universalis. The study also sequences resident alphabeta T cells of normal skin in scalp samples.

This clonotype was obtained from a human donor with alopecia areata. Input material: NKG2D-low CD8+ T cells sorted from blood. J is TRBJ1-4 and V is TRBV5-6; D call uncertain. In DNA, the CDR3 is TGTGCCAGCAGCTTGGGTCCGCTTGGGAGGGATAATGAAAAACTGTTTTTT. This sequence encodes CASSLGPLGRDNEKLFF.